This entry concerns a single T cell receptor beta chain. Its cognate antigen is unknown. The record originates from a study of response to subunit inactivated influenza vaccine. Study-level points and caveats: Each seasonal influenza vaccination recruits few new T cells, the authors suggested.

Using its own MiXCR run on the RT-PCR reads, TCRdb lists one record per CDR3 protein. The sample lists roughly 570,000 distinct CDR3 sequences, 14% occurring once. CDR3 length: 15 amino acids. V was pared by 6 bases and J by 4 bases, with 15 bases between. The V gene's germline CDR1 is ENHRY and CDR2 SYGVKD. This chain connects TRBV10-3 to TRBJ2-2, with TRBD2 as a possible D gene (6 bases). This clonotype was obtained from a man in his fifties or sixties who received an inactivated influenza vaccine. Material: PBMCs from blood, obtained roughly 13 days after vaccination. The CDR3 region is CAIRIPGLATGELFF. The CDR3 DNA sequence: TGTGCCATCAGGATACCGGGACTCGCCACCGGGGAGCTGTTTTTT.